This passage covers 27 T cell receptor beta chains from one sample sequenced in a study of PD-1 blockade in classical Hodgkin lymphoma. The assay was immunoSEQ multiplex PCR, and TCRdb's table has in-frame clones only and misses some. The table includes about 110,000 clones, about 92% detected once. Time point specified: cycle 4 day 1 (C4D1), after 6 weeks of nivolumab. Each and every patient relapsed after autologous stem cell transplantation, and patients got differing brentuximab vedotin exposure. The sequencing here drew on peripheral blood mononuclear cells (PBMCs), taken before the fourth cycle of nivolumab. The source is a human donor with classical Hodgkin lymphoma.

V and J are TRBV5-1 and TRBJ1-1; D gene unclear. Germline-derived CDR1 and CDR2 are SGHRS and YFSETQ. There are 15 residues in the CDR3. Trimming pared 0 bases from V and 1 base from J, leaving 10 bases between. In nucleotides, the CDR3 is TGCGCCAGCAGCTTGGGAGACGTAGAGAACACTGAAGCTTTCTTT. The encoded protein is CASSLGDVENTEAFF.

The gene calls are TRBV29-1 and TRBJ2-7; D possibly matches TRBD1 or TRBD2 (6 bases each). Germline CDR1 reads SQVTM; CDR2 reads ANQGSEA. This CDR3 spans 16 amino acids. V shed 6 bases and J shed 0 bases, with 21 bases lying between them. The CDR3 region has the DNA TGCAGCGTCACCGGGGGCAGTGGGGGTTTCTCCTACGAGCAGTACTTC. Protein product: CSVTGGSGGFSYEQYF.

The V call is TRBV28, the J call TRBJ1-5, with TRBD1 matching 7 bases. The germline V gene has CDR1 MDHEN and CDR2 SYDVKM. The V segment lost 4 bases and the J segment 5 bases; nucleotides outside the gene matches: 5. This CDR3 is built from 14 residues. The CDR3 region is CASSYLGQYQPQHF. In DNA form, the CDR3 reads TGTGCCAGCAGTTACCTGGGACAGTATCAGCCCCAGCATTTT.

This clone was seen once. The chain combines TRBV27 with TRBJ2-1, with 8 bases that match TRBD2. The CDR3 sequence is 14 residues long. Germline-derived CDR1 and CDR2 are MNHEY and SMNVEV (reference sequence). V dropped 5 bases and J dropped 10; count of bases not matched to a gene: 10. DNA of the CDR3: TGTGCCAGCAGTCGTCCGGGACTAGTTTACGAGCAGTTCTTC. This encodes CASSRPGLVYEQFF.

The genes are TRBV6-1 and TRBJ2-3; unclear D gene. V was trimmed by 5 bases and J by 2 bases, leaving 5 bases between them. This CDR3 is 12 amino acids long. Germline CDR1 and CDR2: MNHNS and SASEGT. In nucleotides, the CDR3 is TGTGCCAGCAGTCTAATCACAGATACGCAGTATTTT. Amino acids: CASSLITDTQYF.

V gene TRBV6-5 combines with J gene TRBJ1-4, with a weak D call TRBD1 (6 bases). Trimming took off 4 bases at V and 7 bases at J, with 16 bases between the two ends. The CDR3 is 15 residues long. Looked up from germline, CDR1 is MNHEY and CDR2 is SVGAGI. The CDR3 spells CASSLWGLGAEKLFF. Written as DNA, the CDR3 is TGTGCCAGCAGTTTATGGGGCTTGGGGGCTGAAAAACTGTTTTTT.

The chain has TRBV5-1 and TRBJ1-4, with no clear D. The V and J ends lost 1 base and 2 bases respectively, with 6 bases between them. The CDR3 runs 14 residues. Germline-derived CDR1 and CDR2 are SGHRS and YFSETQ. Here the CDR3 reads CASSLHGTNEKLFF. DNA of the CDR3: TGCGCCAGCAGCTTGCACGGTACTAATGAAAAACTGTTTTTT.

The chain employs TRBV5-1 and TRBJ2-2; D perhaps matches TRBD2 (6 bases). Germline CDR1 and CDR2: SGHRS and YFSETQ. The CDR3 totals 14 residues. Trimming removed 3 bases from V and 4 bases from J, with 10 bases in between. The CDR3 reads CASSSGTLTGELFF. The CDR3 region has the DNA TGCGCCAGCAGCTCCGGGACTCTCACCGGGGAGCTGTTTTTT.

The gene calls are TRBV11-2 and TRBJ2-4; D may match TRBD1 or TRBD2 (5 bases each). The CDR3 has 17 residues. Trimming left V 1 base short and J 3 bases short, with 16 bases between. Germline V gene sequence: CDR1 SGHAT, CDR2 FQNNGV. The CDR3 DNA follows: TGTGCCAGCAGCTTAGCGGGCCGCTGGGACGGCAAAAACATTCAGTACTTC. Protein product: CASSLAGRWDGKNIQYF.

The CDR3 sequence is CASSFSSGGTANTGELFF. The CDR3 DNA is TGTGCCAGCAGCTTTTCCTCAGGAGGGACAGCGAACACCGGGGAGCTGTTTTTT. The chain carries TRBV7-9 and TRBJ2-2, with a weak D call TRBD1 (7 bases). CDR3 length equals 18 residues. Germline V gene sequence: CDR1 SEHNR, CDR2 FQNEAQ (reference sequence). V was cut by 3 bases and J by 0 bases, with 17 bases left in between. Looking up the rest from reference TRBV7-9 and TRBJ2-2 gives the full variable domain: DTGVSQNPRHKITKRGQNVTFRCDPISEHNRLYWYRQTLGQGPEFLTYFQNEAQLEKSRLLSDRFSAERPKGSFSTLEIQRTEQGDSAMYLCASSFSSGGTANTGELFFGEGSRLTVL.

This chain joins TRBV6-1 and TRBJ2-7; 9 bases align to TRBD1. V was pared by 2 bases and J by 6 bases, with 14 bases of the junction left unmatched. Per germline, CDR1 MNHNS and CDR2 SASEGT. This CDR3 spans 17 amino acids. The CDR3 region is CASSESFLRTGVSEQYF. The CDR3 region has the DNA TGTGCCAGCAGTGAATCCTTCCTCCGGACAGGGGTGAGCGAGCAGTACTTC.

V usage is TRBV7-9 and J usage is TRBJ2-4, with D unresolved. The CDR3 contains 15 residues. Trimming took 0 bases from V and 2 from J, leaving 8 bases between them. Germline loops: CDR1 SEHNR, CDR2 FQNEAQ (reference sequence). CDR3 residues: CASSLAGEPKNIQYF. For the CDR3, the DNA is TGTGCCAGCAGCTTAGCTGGGGAACCCAAAAACATTCAGTACTTC.

The V and J genes are TRBV30 and TRBJ2-1, with TRBD1 matching 7 bases. The CDR3 has 14 residues. Germline-derived CDR1 and CDR2 are GTSNPN and SVGIG (reference sequence). Trimming took 5 bases from V and 4 from J; bases not matched to a gene: 8. The DNA of the CDR3 is TGTGCCTGGGACCGGGACAGTCTTTACAATGAGCAGTTCTTC. It translates to CAWDRDSLYNEQFF. Full variable domain (rest looked up from reference TRBV30 and TRBJ2-1): SQTIHQWPATLVQPVGSPLSLECTVEGTSNPNLYWYRQAAGRGLQLLFYSVGIGQISSEVPQNLSASRPQDRQFILSSKKLLLSDSGFYLCAWDRDSLYNEQFFGPGTRLTVL.

The chain joins TRBV4-1 to TRBJ2-5; D is unclear. From germline, CDR1 is MGHRA and CDR2 YSYEKL. V dropped 6 bases and J dropped 5 bases, with 19 bases sitting between them. The CDR3 is 15 amino acids. This CDR3 is CASRTTVVPTETQYF. In nucleotides, the CDR3 is TGCGCCAGCAGGACAACAGTCGTGCCCACGGAGACCCAGTACTTC.

This clone appeared a single time. The rearrangement joins TRBV10-1 to TRBJ1-2; D is uncertain. The CDR3 covers 13 residues. The germline gives CDR1 WNHNN, CDR2 SYGVQD (reference sequence). With 6 bases removed from V and 5 bases from J, the gap between germline ends came to 13 bases. For the CDR3, the DNA is TGCGCCAGCAGCCCTTCCGGAAGTTATGGCTACACCTTC. Its translation: CASSPSGSYGYTF.

The chain couples TRBV25-1 to TRBJ1-4; D uncertain. V lost 1 base and J lost 5, with 11 bases in between. There are 15 residues in the CDR3. The V gene's germline CDR1 is MGHDK and CDR2 SYGVNS. The CDR3 loop reads CASSESGSLNEKLFF. Here the CDR3 DNA reads TGTGCCAGCAGTGAATCAGGCAGCTTAAATGAAAAACTGTTTTTT.

The V call is TRBV7-2, the J call TRBJ1-5; 7 bases match TRBD1. Germline V CDR1 and CDR2: SGHTA, FQGNSA. This CDR3 spans 15 amino acids. With 1 base clipped from V and 4 bases from J, the junction kept 4 bases outside the gene matches. CDR3 sequence: CASSLEGQENQPQHF. Here the CDR3 DNA reads TGTGCCAGCAGCTTAGAAGGACAGGAGAATCAGCCCCAGCATTTT. The full variable domain, in which reference TRBV7-2 and TRBJ1-5 provide the parts outside the CDR3, is GAGVSQSPSNKVTEKGKDVELRCDPISGHTALYWYRQSLGQGLEFLIYFQGNSAPDKSGLPSDRFSAERTGGSVSTLTIQRTQQEDSAVYLCASSLEGQENQPQHFGDGTRLSIL.

The CDR3 bases are TGCGCCAGCAGCGTAGAGGCAACTAATGAAAAACTGTTTTTT. It specifies CASSVEATNEKLFF. This chain joins TRBV5-1 and TRBJ1-4; D not certain. Per the germline V gene, CDR1 is SGHRS and CDR2 is YFSETQ. This CDR3 comprises 14 residues. Trimming took 4 bases from V and 0 from J, leaving 7 bases between them.

As DNA, the CDR3 is TGTGCCAGCAGCGAGGGACTAGCGACCCAAGAGACCCAGTACTTC. Translated, it gives CASSEGLATQETQYF. V usage is TRBV11-2 and J usage is TRBJ2-5; TRBD2 matches 10 bases. Trimming took 5 bases from V and 1 from J; bases not matched to a gene: 4. CDR1 SGHAT and CDR2 FQNNGV come from the germline V gene. The CDR3 spans 15 residues.

This chain uses TRBV6-1 with TRBJ2-3; no definite D call. The CDR3 contains 16 residues. Per germline, CDR1 MNHNS and CDR2 SASEGT. Trimming removed 1 base from V and 0 bases from J, with 11 bases in between. The CDR3 DNA follows: TGTGCCAGCAGTGAAGGCCCGCAGCCGAGCACAGATACGCAGTATTTT. Encoded protein: CASSEGPQPSTDTQYF.

Turning to this clone: The DNA is omitted, as the CDR3 cannot be located on it reliably, and the CDR3 follows TCRdb's listing. This rearrangement joins TRBV9 to TRBJ2-1; TRBD2, as called in the table, went unchecked against the DNA. The CDR3 length equals 18 residues, ends included. The V gene's germline CDR1 is SGDLS and CDR2 YYNGEE. This CDR3 reads CASSVSLREGRSYNEQFF.

The chain carries TRBV18 and TRBJ1-1; 9 nucleotides align to TRBD1. The V gene's germline CDR1 is KGHSH and CDR2 LQKENI. CDR3 length: 16 amino acids. V shed 3 bases and J 5 bases; nucleotides not matched to a gene: 10. CDR3 sequence (DNA): TGTGCCAGCTCACCCCAGACAGGGGGATGGAGAACTGAAGCTTTCTTT. This encodes CASSPQTGGWRTEAFF.

The chain couples TRBV4-2 to TRBJ2-3; 7 nucleotides match TRBD1. Germline loops: CDR1 LGHNA, CDR2 YNFKEQ. This CDR3 is 16 amino acids long. J lost 1 base, V lost 0 bases, and 4 bases had no gene match. This CDR3 reads CASSQEGQGGTDTQYF. In DNA form, the CDR3 reads TGTGCCAGCAGCCAAGAAGGGCAGGGGGGCACAGATACGCAGTATTTT.

This chain links TRBV27 with TRBJ1-4; 8 bases map to TRBD1. The CDR3 contains 15 residues. V shed 5 bases and J 4 bases; nucleotides not matched to a gene: 6. Germline V gives CDR1 MNHEY, CDR2 SMNVEV (reference sequence). CDR3 protein: CASSIQGGINEKLFF. CDR3 bases: TGTGCCAGCAGTATACAGGGGGGAATTAATGAAAAACTGTTTTTT.

V and J are TRBV5-1 and TRBJ2-1, with D perhaps TRBD2 (6 bases). With 3 bases removed from V and 7 bases from J, the gap between germline ends came to 17 bases. This CDR3 is 15 amino acids long. CDR1 SGHRS and CDR2 YFSETQ come from the germline V gene. The CDR3 nucleotides are TGCGCCAGCAGCTGGAGCGGGCCAAAGGGAAATGAGCAGTTCTTC. It is translated as CASSWSGPKGNEQFF.

In nucleotides, the CDR3 is TGTGCCAGCAGTCAAAAAGCAGCGGCTAATGAAAAACTGTTTTTT. Translation gives CASSQKAAANEKLFF. The chain employs TRBV27 and TRBJ1-4; D unresolved. Trimming removed 5 bases at V and 3 bases at J, with 13 bases between. Germline CDR1 and CDR2: MNHEY and SMNVEV (reference sequence). The CDR3 length is 15 residues. Combining the CDR3 with reference TRBV27 and TRBJ1-4 gives the whole variable domain EAQVTQNPRYLITVTGKKLTVTCSQNMNHEYMSWYRQDPGLGLRQIYYSMNVEVTDKGDVPEGYKVSRKEKRNFPLILESPSPNQTSLYFCASSQKAAANEKLFFGSGTQLSVL.

The chain combines TRBV10-2 with TRBJ2-1; tentatively, D is TRBD1 (6 bases). The germline V gene has CDR1 WSHSY and CDR2 SAAADI. The V end was cut by 6 bases, the J end by 6 bases, with 15 bases between. The CDR3 consists of 14 residues. The CDR3 DNA follows: TGCGCCAGCAGAAGCATACAGGGAGCCAATGAGCAGTTCTTC. It codes for CASRSIQGANEQFF.